This T cell receptor (beta chain) was sequenced for a study of T cell responses to AZD1222 COVID-19 vaccine. Study-level findings and limits: Sampling captured repertoires only after the peak T cell response.

Assay: immunoSEQ multiplex PCR; the TCRdb copy retains only in-frame clones and omits some. The repertoire holds 150,000 or so clones, with approximately 87% as singletons. The CDR3 totals 12 residues. The ends lost 5 bases at V and 7 bases at J; junction bases unmatched: 5. Germline V lookup: CDR1 SNHLY, CDR2 FYNNEI. The table lists this clone with a few counts. The antigen is not known. The receptor was isolated from an adult in good health. The starting material was peripheral blood, obtained on day 0 of MenACWY control vaccination. The chain joins TRBV2 to TRBJ2-7; 7 bases line up with TRBD1. CDR3 sequence reads: CASSQTGDEQYF. The DNA for the CDR3 is TGTGCCAGCAGTCAAACAGGGGATGAGCAGTACTTC.